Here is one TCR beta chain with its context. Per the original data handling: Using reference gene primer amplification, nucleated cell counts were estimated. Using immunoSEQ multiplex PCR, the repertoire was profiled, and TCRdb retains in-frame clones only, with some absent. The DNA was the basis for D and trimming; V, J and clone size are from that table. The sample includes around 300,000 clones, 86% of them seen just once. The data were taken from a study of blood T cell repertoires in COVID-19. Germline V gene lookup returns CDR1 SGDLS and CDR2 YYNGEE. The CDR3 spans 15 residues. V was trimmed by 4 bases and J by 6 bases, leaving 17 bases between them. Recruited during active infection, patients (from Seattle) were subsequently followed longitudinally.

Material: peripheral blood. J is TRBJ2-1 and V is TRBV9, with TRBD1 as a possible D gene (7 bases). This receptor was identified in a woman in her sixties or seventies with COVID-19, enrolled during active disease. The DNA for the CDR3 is TGTGCCAGCAGCCCCCCTGCGGGACAGAGCAATGAGCAGTTCTTC. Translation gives CASSPPAGQSNEQFF. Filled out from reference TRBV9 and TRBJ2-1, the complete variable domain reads DSGVTQTPKHLITATGQRVTLRCSPRSGDLSVYWYQQSLDQGLQFLIQYYNGEERAKGNILERFSAQQFPDLHSELNLSSLELGDSALYFCASSPPAGQSNEQFFGPGTRLTVL.